Listed below are T cell receptor beta chains from one sample, sequenced in a study of CD8+ T cells in alopecia areata. This table comes from immunoSEQ multiplex PCR, and its TCRdb copy is limited to in-frame clones, with some not included. The table shows some 95,000 clones, with 40% to 45% occurring only once. The sequencing input was CD4+ T cells sorted from blood. The receptors shown here come from a human donor with alopecia areata. CDR3s include the opening cysteine and the closing phenylalanine or tryptophan. A D gene is named only where the DNA matches it firmly. The size of a clone is reported for some rows only, either as once, few or many, or as a class for expanded clones.

>.|.|TRBV30|TRBJ1-2
TGTGCCTGGAGGCACAGGGAGTTCCATGGCTACACCTTC
CAWRHREFHGYTF
>.|.|TRBV5-1|TRBJ2-3
TGCGCCAGCAGCTTTAAGACGGGGAGCACAGATACGCAGTATTTT
CASSFKTGSTDTQYF
>few|.|TRBV29-1|TRBJ2-7
TGCAGCGTTGGAGGGGGGTACGAGCAGTACTTC
CSVGGGYEQYF
>few|.|TRBV29-1|TRBJ2-2
TGCAGCGTCGGGACACTGAACACCGGGGAGCTGTTTTTT
CSVGTLNTGELFF
>.|.|TRBV30|TRBJ2-7
TGTGCCTGGAGTGTATTTCGCAGGGTCTACGAGCAGTACTTC
CAWSVFRRVYEQYF
>few|TRBD1|TRBV29-1|TRBJ2-3
TGCAGCGTTGAAGTCAGGGACAGTCCAGATACGCAGTATTTT
CSVEVRDSPDTQYF
>.|.|TRBV7-2|TRBJ1-2
TGTGCCAGCAGCTTAGGACAGGCTAACTATGGCTACACCTTC
CASSLGQANYGYTF
>.|TRBD1|TRBV29-1|TRBJ1-2
TGCAGCGGCGACAGGGAATTGAATGGCTACACCTTC
CSGDRELNGYTF
>.|.|TRBV23-1|TRBJ1-1
TGCGCCAGCAGTTTGATGAGTGCTTTGATAGCTTTCTTT
CASSLMSALIAFF
>few|.|TRBV30|TRBJ1-5
TGTGCCTGGAGTGTTGAGAACAATCAGCCCCAGCATTTT
CAWSVENNQPQHF
>.|TRBD1|TRBV30|TRBJ1-1
TGTGCCTGGAGTGTCGGAGGGGGCCAAGAAGCTTTCTTT
CAWSVGGGQEAFF
>.|.|TRBV4-3|TRBJ2-2
TGCGCCAGCAGCCAAACGGAGCGGGTTGGCGGGGAGCTGTTTTTT
CASSQTERVGGELFF
>few|.|TRBV29-1|TRBJ1-1
TGCAGCGTTGCCCAGATCTTGAACACTGAAGCTTTCTTT
CSVAQILNTEAFF